This T cell receptor beta chain was obtained from a study of blood T cell repertoires in COVID-19 (dated by TCRdb to the early 2020s). Study-wide context: Samples from collaborators originated in the United States, Italy and Spain and spanned both the acute and convalescent phases of COVID-19. The prospective study material was composed of cDNA or gDNA derived from T cells, B-cell-depleted T cells, or PBMCs. Subjects who had been exposed to COVID-19, were actively infected with it, or had recovered from it provided the deeply sampled blood TCRbeta repertoires that made up the dataset. A freely available public database, intended as a resource for researchers studying the immune response to SARS-CoV-2, is where the repertoires were released. Samples came from the ongoing ImmuneRACE study (first 160 participants) plus 1,254 subjects from 6 global collaborators. Sample metadata almost always included a de-identified subject ID, COVID-19 status, age in years and sex. Where available, HLA class I and class II types were obtained from metadata supplied by the sample provider rather than from assay-based typing.

A note on this clone: No cognate antigen has been identified for it. There are no base qualities to consult, and no much larger clone falls within one base.

Paper-wide results and their limitations: Clinical and demographic metadata were provided uncurated, with the amount varying by source and participant.

The immunoSEQ Assay, a bias-controlled multiplex PCR, was used to amplify TCRbeta CDR3 regions from genomic DNA. Per the authors' processing: Within the assay, amplification of reference gene primers was used to estimate how many nucleated cells each sample contained. To quantify the absolute abundance of each unique TCRbeta CDR3 rearrangement, sequence reads were collapsed and filtered. For each sample, productive Simpson clonality was calculated by taking the square root of Simpson's diversity index across productive rearrangements. In TCRdb, the immuneACCESS table is reduced to in-frame sequences with V and J assigned. These tables do not hold every clone; where another copy was compared, an unresolved V gene accounts for under half, and the others remain unexplained. The DNA gave D and trimming, while V, J and clone size come from that table. For this sample the table gives a few hundred thousand clones, of which roughly 88% were detected only once. The ten largest make up more than 6.5% of the sample.

Samples from volunteer blood donors who had recovered from COVID-19 were contributed by a second Seattle source. Whole blood was collected in K2EDTA tubes by collaborating institutions according to the institutions' own protocols. For TCRbeta analysis, collaborator samples were shipped as frozen whole blood, as isolated PBMCs, or as DNA extracted from either sample type. Deletion took 6 bases off V and 0 bases off J, with a span of 6 bases between the germline ends. The CDR3 measures 13 amino acids from cysteine to phenylalanine. Only CDR3 DNA is held: 39 bases, read in frame from base 1. The V and J genes are TRBV12-3 or TRBV12-4 and TRBJ2-1; the D gene cannot be resolved reliably. This clonotype was sampled from a woman aged 30 to 39 who had recovered from COVID-19. Sequencing input: peripheral blood. CDR3 region: CASRQNSYNEQFF. In nucleotide form, the sequence is TGTGCCAGCAGACAGAACTCCTACAATGAGCAGTTCTTC.